This T cell receptor beta chain originates from a study of blood T cell repertoires in COVID-19. The wider study: Nucleic acid was either cDNA or gDNA, and it came from T cells, B-cell-depleted T cells, or PBMCs.

Under the authors' procedure: Amplifying reference gene primers gave estimates of nucleated cell counts. The data were produced by immunoSEQ multiplex PCR, yet TCRdb's version contains in-frame clones alone and is incomplete. For V, J and clone size, that table is used; D and trimming come from the DNA. The table shows roughly 150,000 clones, with approximately 92% occurring only once. Germline assignment: CDR1 MDHEN and CDR2 SYDVKM. CDR3 length equals 14 residues. Deletions cut 3 bases from V and 6 bases from J, with 15 bases between. Sequencing used peripheral blood. The chain couples TRBV28 to TRBJ2-7, with D maybe TRBD1 (5 bases). The receptor was isolated from a woman in her sixties or seventies with active COVID-19. CDR3 in amino acids: CASSFQGWKSEQYF. CDR3 DNA: TGTGCCAGCAGTTTTCAGGGATGGAAGAGCGAGCAGTACTTC.